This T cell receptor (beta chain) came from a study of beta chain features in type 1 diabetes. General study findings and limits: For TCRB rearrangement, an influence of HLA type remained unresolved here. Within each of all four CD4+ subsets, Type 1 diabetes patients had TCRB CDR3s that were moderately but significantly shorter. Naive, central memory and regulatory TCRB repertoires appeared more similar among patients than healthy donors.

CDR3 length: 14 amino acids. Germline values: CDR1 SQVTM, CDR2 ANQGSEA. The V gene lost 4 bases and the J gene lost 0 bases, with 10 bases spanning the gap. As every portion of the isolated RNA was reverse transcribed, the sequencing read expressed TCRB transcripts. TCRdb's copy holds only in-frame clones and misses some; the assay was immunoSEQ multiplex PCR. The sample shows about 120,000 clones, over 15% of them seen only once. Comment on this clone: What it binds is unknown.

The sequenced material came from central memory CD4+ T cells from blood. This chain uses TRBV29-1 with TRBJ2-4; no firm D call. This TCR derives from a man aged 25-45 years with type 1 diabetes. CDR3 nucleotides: TGCAGCGTTGGAGAGAGTACAGCCAAAAACATTCAGTACTTC. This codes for CSVGESTAKNIQYF. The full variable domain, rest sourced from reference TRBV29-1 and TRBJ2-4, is SAVISQKPSRDICQRGTSLTIQCQVDSQVTMMFWYRQQPGQSLTLIATANQGSEATYESGFVIDKFPISRPNLTFSTLTVSNMSPEDSSIYLCSVGESTAKNIQYFGAGTRLSVL.